Sequencing of this T cell receptor beta chain was carried out in a study of blood T cell repertoires in COVID-19. Across the whole study: Spain, Italy and the United States supplied samples that represented acute and convalescent COVID-19.

Looked up from germline, CDR1 is SGHRS and CDR2 is YFSETQ. CDR3 length equals 15 residues. After removal of 4 bases from V and 6 bases from J, the junction contained 9 bases not matched to a gene. This clone has a single count. How the authors handled the data: Counts of nucleated cells, estimated from reference gene primer amplification, were obtained. Generated by immunoSEQ multiplex PCR, the TCRdb table keeps only in-frame clones and is missing some. V and J calls and clone size are those listed in that table; D and trimming were worked out from the DNA. Here the sample spans 25,000 to 35,000 clones, 91% being singletons.

This TCR was sampled from a human donor with active COVID-19. The donor label of this sample is uncertain. Sequencing was done on a sample of peripheral blood. The chain carries TRBV5-1 and TRBJ1-2; TRBD1 matches at 10 bases. The CDR3 DNA follows: TGCGCCAGCAGCGACCTGGGACAGGGGATGCATGGCTACACCTTC. Amino acid sequence: CASSDLGQGMHGYTF. The full variable domain, its missing parts supplied by reference TRBV5-1 and TRBJ1-2, is KAGVTQTPRYLIKTRGQQVTLSCSPISGHRSVSWYQQTPGQGLQFLFEYFSETQRNKGNFPGRFSGRQFSNSRSEMNVSTLELGDSALYLCASSDLGQGMHGYTFGSGTRLTVV.